The table lists the clone carrying this TCR beta chain with many counts. The antigen remains undetermined. The CDR3 runs 15 residues. The V gene's germline CDR1 is SNHLY and CDR2 FYNNEI. Trimming pared 4 bases from V and 3 bases from J, leaving 12 bases between. Researchers amplified the TCR beta CDR3 regions from RNA transcripts. The HTBI primer set was used in a first-round RT-PCR of the TCR CDR3. TCRdb re-called the multiplex PCR reads with MiXCR, one entry per CDR3 protein. Of 310,000 or so distinct CDR3 sequences in the sample, about a sixth were seen once. The data were taken from a study of T cells in Graves' hyperthyroidism and ophthalmopathy. Study results and caveats: In blood, most of the thyroid clonotypes expanded above 0.001 were also present.

The receptor comes from an older woman with Graves' ophthalmopathy. The chain uses TRBV2 and TRBJ2-2; D remains unclear. Material for sequencing was blood. This CDR3 is CASSVQVRDTGELFF. In DNA form, the CDR3 reads TGTGCCAGCAGTGTTCAGGTTCGGGACACCGGGGAGCTGTTTTTT.